The clone carrying this TCR beta chain was seen ten or more times. Its antigen is unknown. Trimming left V 0 bases short and J 7 bases short, with 7 bases between. The length of the CDR3 is 14 residues. CDR1 LGHNA and CDR2 YSLEER come from the germline V gene. This sample is drawn from a study of response to subunit inactivated influenza vaccine. Study-level points and caveats: Authors suggested that a seasonal influenza vaccination recruits few new T cells each time.

TCRdb reanalysed the RT-PCR reads using MiXCR and keeps one entry per CDR3 protein. The table includes 400,000 to 650,000 distinct CDR3 sequences, under 8.5% detected once. This chain joins TRBV4-3 and TRBJ1-6; D is ambiguous. The TCR comes from a man aged 50-75 years who received an inactivated influenza vaccine. The input for sequencing was PBMCs from blood, taken approximately 25 months after vaccination. CDR3 nucleotides: TGCGCCAGCAGCCAAGAAAGCGGAAATTCACCCCTCCACTTT. This translates into CASSQESGNSPLHF.